Each of the 16 T cell receptor beta chains below was sequenced from the same sample in a study of CD8 T cells in ankylosing spondylitis. TCRdb fed the 5' RACE reads into MiXCR, producing one record per CDR3 protein. The sample lists roughly 280,000 distinct CDR3 sequences, around 18% occurring once. The source material was blood, either unsorted or a sorted T cell fraction (not recorded which). The receptors come from a male donor with ankylosing spondylitis or in good health (not recorded which).

V is TRBV5-1 and J is TRBJ2-1, with a possible D match to TRBD2 (5 bases). The CDR3 spans 16 residues. V was clipped by 0 bases and J by 0 bases, with 10 bases between them. The germline V gene encodes CDR1 SGHRS and CDR2 YFSETQ. The CDR3 nucleotides read TGCGCCAGCAGCTTGGAGGACGGAGGCTCCTACAATGAGCAGTTCTTC. This gives the protein CASSLEDGGSYNEQFF.

This clonotype was seen a handful of times. The V call is TRBV7-6, the J call TRBJ1-3, with TRBD1 identical over 7 bases. Germline V gene lookup returns CDR1 SGHVS and CDR2 FNYEAQ. Trimming at V came to 1 base and at J to 2 bases, leaving 5 bases not matched to a gene. This CDR3 spans 16 amino acids. CDR3 sequence reads: CASSLGLQGAGNTIYF. The CDR3 DNA follows: TGTGCCAGCAGCTTAGGTCTTCAGGGGGCTGGAAACACCATATATTTT.

A few counts support this clonotype. The chain employs TRBV5-5 and TRBJ2-1; 10 bases are shared with TRBD2. This CDR3 has 15 amino acids. The junction had 9 bases not matched to a gene; V was cut back by 4 bases and J by 8 bases. In germline, CDR1 is SGHKS, CDR2 YYEKEE (reference sequence). The CDR3 DNA reads as TGTGCCAGCAGCACAAAAGCGGGAGGGCCCGATGAGCAGTTCTTC. This translates into CASSTKAGGPDEQFF.

The chain uses TRBV20-1 and TRBJ2-5; D might be TRBD2 (5 bases). CDR1 and CDR2 (germline): DFQATT, SNEGSKA (reference sequence). This CDR3 is 14 amino acids long. The V end was cut by 2 bases, the J end by 2 bases, with 12 bases between. The CDR3 loop reads CSARFEGRQETQYF. The CDR3 DNA sequence: TGCAGTGCTAGATTCGAGGGCAGGCAAGAGACCCAGTACTTC.

This clonotype showed up many times. This chain joins TRBV12-5 and TRBJ2-5; 13 bases line up with TRBD2. Germline V CDR1 and CDR2: LGHNT, FRNRAP. V shed 7 bases, J shed 2 bases, and the junction held 7 bases outside the gene matches. The CDR3 runs 16 residues. Here the CDR3 DNA reads TGTGCTAGTGCCCTTGGACTAGCGGGGGCTCAAGAGACCCAGTACTTC. Translation gives CASALGLAGAQETQYF.

This clonotype was picked up a small number of times. This sequence joins TRBV12-3 or TRBV12-4 and TRBJ2-1; 12 bases agree with TRBD1. This CDR3 is built from 15 residues. V trimming: 6 bases; J trimming: 9 bases; junction bases outside the gene matches: 9. CDR3 coding DNA: TGTGCCAGCAGACGACCGGGACAGGGGGCCACTGAGCAGTTCTTC. Translated, it gives CASRRPGQGATEQFF.

V usage is TRBV28 and J usage is TRBJ1-2; D gene unclear. The germline CDR1 and CDR2 sequences are MDHEN and SYDVKM. Trimming cost V 3 bases and J 7 bases, with 9 bases left between them. The CDR3 covers 12 residues. CDR3 nucleotides: TGTGCCAGCAGTTTGCGGGAAACTGGCTACACCTTC. It is translated as CASSLRETGYTF.

V is TRBV2 and J is TRBJ2-1; possibly TRBD2 for D (5 bases). This CDR3 comprises 15 residues. The germline CDR1 and CDR2 sequences are SNHLY and FYNNEI. Trimming removed 6 bases from V and 2 bases from J, with 14 bases in between. In nucleotides, the CDR3 is TGTGCCAGCAGGGTCCGGACTGGGGCCTACAATGAGCAGTTCTTC. It specifies CASRVRTGAYNEQFF.

This chain links TRBV12-3 or TRBV12-4 with TRBJ2-3, with D unclear. V was clipped by 6 bases and J by 0 bases, with 13 bases between them. The CDR3 totals 15 residues. CDR3 sequence reads: CASSRPDPSTDTQYF. DNA for the CDR3: TGTGCCAGCAGCCGTCCAGACCCTAGCACAGATACGCAGTATTTT.

This chain connects TRBV20-1 to TRBJ1-1, with D possibly matching TRBD1 (5 bases). The ends were cut back, 2 bases at V and 4 bases at J, with 17 bases in the middle. This CDR3 contains 15 residues. Germline-derived CDR1 and CDR2 are DFQATT and SNEGSKA (reference sequence). CDR3 in amino acids: CSARSPQGWATEAFF. CDR3 DNA: TGCAGTGCTAGATCCCCGCAGGGATGGGCCACTGAAGCTTTCTTT.

The chain carries TRBV7-3 and TRBJ2-1, with 8 bases matching TRBD2. Germline V lookup: CDR1 SGHTA, CDR2 FQGTGA. The CDR3 is 15 amino acids. J gave up 7 bases and V 4 bases, and 9 bases lay outside the gene matches. CDR3 DNA: TGTGCCAGCAGCTCCGGGACTAGTGCTTCGAATGAGCAGTTCTTC. This sequence encodes CASSSGTSASNEQFF. Looking up the rest from reference TRBV7-3 and TRBJ2-1 gives the full variable domain: GAGVSQTPSNKVTEKGKYVELRCDPISGHTALYWYRQSLGQGPEFLIYFQGTGAADDSGLPNDRFFAVRPEGSVSTLKIQRTERGDSAVYLCASSSGTSASNEQFFGPGTRLTVL.

In its sample, this clonotype was seen a few times. A much larger clone lies one base from this, so it may be a read error. The J gene is TRBJ2-5, the V gene TRBV5-1, with 8 bases lining up with TRBD2. Germline V CDR1 and CDR2: SGHRS, YFSETQ. V shed 3 bases and J 2 bases; nucleotides not matched to a gene: 6. This CDR3 contains 15 residues. The CDR3 sequence: CASSCQAGAQETQYF. Here the CDR3 DNA reads TGCGCCAGCAGCTGCCAAGCGGGGGCACAAGAGACCCAGTACTTC.

This clonotype was seen only a few times. This chain links TRBV6-1 with TRBJ2-7, with D perhaps matching TRBD1 or TRBD2 (6 bases each). The CDR3 is 15 amino acids. Trimming pared 3 bases from V and 6 bases from J, leaving 18 bases between. Germline CDR1 and CDR2: MNHNS and SASEGT. DNA for the CDR3: TGTGCCAGCAGTGAGGGGGGCTTTTCGAGGGCCGAGCAGTACGTC. Protein sequence: CASSEGGFSRAEQYV.

This clonotype was counted between two and nine times. The V call is TRBV10-3, the J call TRBJ2-2, with a tentative D call TRBD2 (6 bases). This CDR3 comprises 15 residues. Per germline, CDR1 ENHRY and CDR2 SYGVKD. The ends were cut back, 2 bases at V and 6 bases at J, with 13 bases in the middle. CDR3 in DNA: TGTGCCATCAGTGAGGTCGGGGGAGGCCCCGGGGAGCTGTTTTTT. As protein: CAISEVGGGPGELFF.

CDR3 sequence: CASSLDGRANEQFF. As DNA, the CDR3 is TGCGCCAGCAGCTTGGACGGGAGGGCTAATGAGCAGTTCTTC. The V call is TRBV5-1, the J call TRBJ2-1; 8 bases match TRBD2. J gave up 7 bases and V 0 bases, and 3 bases lay outside the gene matches. The CDR3 has 14 amino acids. Germline V CDR1 and CDR2: SGHRS, YFSETQ.

The J gene is TRBJ1-1, the V gene TRBV11-2; D unresolved. Germline V gene data show CDR1 as SGHAT and CDR2 as FQNNGV. V lost 5 bases to trimming and J lost 0 bases, with 10 bases between them. The CDR3 sequence is 14 residues long. Here the CDR3 reads CASSLESVNTEAFF. The CDR3 bases are TGTGCCAGCAGCCTCGAGTCGGTGAACACTGAAGCTTTCTTT. The complete variable domain, with remaining parts taken from reference TRBV11-2 and TRBJ1-1, reads EAGVAQSPRYKIIEKRQSVAFWCNPISGHATLYWYQQILGQGPKLLIQFQNNGVVDDSQLPKDRFSAERLKGVDSTLKIQPAKLEDSAVYLCASSLESVNTEAFFGQGTRLTVV.